This T cell receptor (beta chain) was obtained from a study of type 1 regulatory T cells. This clonotype was recorded a few times. The target antigen is unknown. TCRdb called the reads again in MiXCR, with one record for every CDR3 protein. The sample consists of 24,000 or so distinct CDR3 sequences, roughly 45% of them appearing once. The CDR3 is 15 amino acids. V was trimmed by 0 bases and J by 5 bases, leaving 11 bases between them. From germline, CDR1 is LGHNA and CDR2 YSLEER. The V call is TRBV4-3, the J call TRBJ1-5; no clear D gene. The receptor was derived from a human donor in good health. Sequences were obtained from cultured T cells, either the whole culture or a sorted T cell fraction (not recorded which). CDR3 in amino acids: CASSQDIGRDQPQHF. The CDR3 coding sequence is TGCGCCAGCAGCCAAGATATCGGCAGAGATCAGCCCCAGCATTTT.